This is a list of T cell receptor beta chains from one sample in a study of shared clonotypes between healthy human individuals. Some clones are missing from TCRdb's copy, which holds only in-frame ones; the method was immunoSEQ multiplex PCR. The table shows approximately 500,000 clones, with 60% to 80% occurring only once. The sequencing input was PBMCs. The receptor source for this set is a woman aged 40 to 50 in good health. Some clones in this sample may be carry-over from other donors' samples. Each CDR3 is given with its conserved first and last residue. D genes are given only for firm matches. The size entry is marked missing in some rows and otherwise reads once, few, many or a size class.

clone size: .; J gene: TRBJ2-6; V gene: TRBV11-2; D gene: .; CDR3 DNA: TGTGCCAGCAGCTTACGAGGGGAAAACTCTGGGGCCAACGTCCTGACTTTC; CDR3 protein: CASSLRGENSGANVLTF
clone size: .; J gene: TRBJ2-3; V gene: TRBV11-3; D gene: .; CDR3 DNA: TGTGCCAGCAGCTTAGATCGGGGGGATACGCAGTATTTT; CDR3 protein: CASSLDRGDTQYF
clone size: .; J gene: TRBJ2-3; V gene: TRBV4-2; D gene: TRBD1; CDR3 DNA: TGTGCCAGCAGCCGAGGGACAGCAGACACAGATACGCAGTATTTT; CDR3 protein: CASSRGTADTDTQYF
clone size: once; J gene: TRBJ1-1; V gene: TRBV28; D gene: .; CDR3 DNA: TGTGCCAGCAGTTCTCCGTTTAAAGGGGATTATGGTGAAGCTTTCTTT; CDR3 protein: CASSSPFKGDYGEAFF
clone size: .; J gene: TRBJ2-5; V gene: TRBV27; D gene: TRBD2; CDR3 DNA: TGTGCCAGCAGTTTATTGGGGGAGGGGGAGACCCAGTACTTC; CDR3 protein: CASSLLGEGETQYF
clone size: few; J gene: TRBJ1-1; V gene: TRBV7-8; D gene: .; CDR3 DNA: TGTGCCAGCAGCTCCCCAGAGAGGGGTGACACTGAAGCTTTCTTT; CDR3 protein: CASSSPERGDTEAFF
clone size: .; J gene: TRBJ2-2; V gene: TRBV28; D gene: .; CDR3 DNA: TGTGCCAGCAGTTTATCACCGCTGAACACCGGGGAGCTGTTTTTT; CDR3 protein: CASSLSPLNTGELFF
clone size: .; J gene: TRBJ2-7; V gene: TRBV19; D gene: .; CDR3 DNA: TGTGCCAGTAGTGTTTCCAGGGCTTCCTACGAGCAGTACTTC; CDR3 protein: CASSVSRASYEQYF
clone size: .; J gene: TRBJ1-1; V gene: TRBV11-2; D gene: .; CDR3 DNA: TGTGCCAGCAGCTTTCAAATGAACACTGAAGCTTTCTTT; CDR3 protein: CASSFQMNTEAFF
clone size: .; J gene: TRBJ1-1; V gene: TRBV2; D gene: TRBD1; CDR3 DNA: TGTGCCAGCAGTGGGACAGGGGGCTCTGAAGCTTTCTTT; CDR3 protein: CASSGTGGSEAFF
clone size: few; J gene: TRBJ1-2; V gene: TRBV23-1; D gene: TRBD1; CDR3 DNA: TGCGCCAGCAGTCAACCTGGGGACAGCCTAGGCGGCTACACCTTC; CDR3 protein: CASSQPGDSLGGYTF
clone size: .; J gene: TRBJ2-7; V gene: TRBV6-1; D gene: TRBD1; CDR3 DNA: TGTGCCAGCAGGATCCGGGACAGGGCCTACGAGCAGTACTTC; CDR3 protein: CASRIRDRAYEQYF
clone size: .; J gene: TRBJ1-2; V gene: TRBV5-6; D gene: .; CDR3 DNA: TGTGCCAGCAGCACTACAGGAGCGCTCTATGGCTACACCTTC; CDR3 protein: CASSTTGALYGYTF
clone size: .; J gene: TRBJ2-1; V gene: TRBV7-3; D gene: .; CDR3 DNA: TGTGCCAGCAGCTTCCAGGGTACTGAGCAGTTCTTC; CDR3 protein: CASSFQGTEQFF
clone size: .; J gene: TRBJ1-1; V gene: TRBV6-6; D gene: .; CDR3 DNA: TGTGCCAGCAGTTACGACCACGACAGGTTTCCCACTGAAGCTTTCTTT; CDR3 protein: CASSYDHDRFPTEAFF
clone size: few; J gene: TRBJ1-4; V gene: TRBV15; D gene: .; CDR3 DNA: TGTGCCACCAGCAGAGATTATGGGGGAGGTGAAAAACTGTTTTTT; CDR3 protein: CATSRDYGGGEKLFF
clone size: .; J gene: TRBJ2-1; V gene: TRBV5-4; D gene: .; CDR3 DNA: TGTGCCAGCAGCTTGGCAGGCCCATACGAGCAGTTCTTC; CDR3 protein: CASSLAGPYEQFF
clone size: once; J gene: TRBJ2-7; V gene: TRBV19; D gene: TRBD1; CDR3 DNA: TGTGCCAGTAGTATAGGACAGGGTATTTACGAGCAGTACTTC; CDR3 protein: CASSIGQGIYEQYF
clone size: .; J gene: TRBJ1-2; V gene: TRBV29-1; D gene: .; CDR3 DNA: TGCAGCGTTGAGGGGCAGGGGTACGGCTACACCTTC; CDR3 protein: CSVEGQGYGYTF
clone size: few; J gene: TRBJ1-1; V gene: TRBV15; D gene: TRBD1; CDR3 DNA: TGTGCCACCAGCAGAGAAAGGGACAGGGGGCGATGGGAAGCTTTCTTT; CDR3 protein: CATSRERDRGRWEAFF
clone size: .; J gene: TRBJ1-3; V gene: TRBV29-1; D gene: .; CDR3 DNA: TGCAGCGTTGACGGGGGACCTCTCTCTGGAAACACCATATATTTT; CDR3 protein: CSVDGGPLSGNTIYF
clone size: many; J gene: TRBJ1-2; V gene: TRBV11-1; D gene: TRBD1; CDR3 DNA: TGTGCCAGCAGCCAGGGGGGTTATGGCTACACCTTC; CDR3 protein: CASSQGGYGYTF
clone size: few; J gene: TRBJ1-1; V gene: TRBV5-1; D gene: TRBD1; CDR3 DNA: TGCGCCAGCAGCTTGCAGGGGGGCGGCACTGAAGCTTTCTTT; CDR3 protein: CASSLQGGGTEAFF
clone size: once; J gene: TRBJ1-4; V gene: TRBV28; D gene: TRBD1; CDR3 DNA: TGTGCCAGCAGTCCGTCCCGGGACAGGGCGCAGGGCGAAAAACTGTTTTTT; CDR3 protein: CASSPSRDRAQGEKLFF
clone size: .; J gene: TRBJ2-2; V gene: TRBV27; D gene: .; CDR3 DNA: TGTGCCAGCAGTTTTAGGGGGAGGGCCGGGGAGCTGTTTTTT; CDR3 protein: CASSFRGRAGELFF
clone size: .; J gene: TRBJ2-2; V gene: TRBV9; D gene: TRBD2; CDR3 DNA: TGTGCCAGCAGCGTAGCTTGGGCTAGCGGGAGACGGACCGGGGAGCTGTTTTTT; CDR3 protein: CASSVAWASGRRTGELFF
clone size: once; J gene: TRBJ1-1; V gene: TRBV18; D gene: .; CDR3 DNA: TGTGCCAGCTCACCTCGAGGGGATACTGAAGCTTTCTTT; CDR3 protein: CASSPRGDTEAFF
clone size: once; J gene: TRBJ2-2; V gene: TRBV27; D gene: .; CDR3 DNA: TGTGCCAGCAGTGCCACTAGCTTAGAGCTGTTTTTT; CDR3 protein: CASSATSLELFF
clone size: .; J gene: TRBJ1-3; V gene: TRBV30; D gene: TRBD1; CDR3 DNA: TGTGCCTGGAGTGTGGGGACAGGGGCTGGAAACACCATATATTTT; CDR3 protein: CAWSVGTGAGNTIYF
clone size: .; J gene: TRBJ2-6; V gene: TRBV11-2; D gene: .; CDR3 DNA: TGTGCCAGCAGCCTAAGGGTGGGGGCAGTTACTGGGGCCAACGTCCTGACTTTC; CDR3 protein: CASSLRVGAVTGANVLTF
clone size: .; J gene: TRBJ1-2; V gene: TRBV11-1; D gene: TRBD1; CDR3 DNA: TGTGCCAGCAGCGCCTGGGACAGGGAGTACTATGGCTACACCTTC; CDR3 protein: CASSAWDREYYGYTF
clone size: .; J gene: TRBJ2-7; V gene: TRBV18; D gene: .; CDR3 DNA: TGTGCCAGCTCAAAGGGGGAGGGCCCCTACGAGCAGTACTTC; CDR3 protein: CASSKGEGPYEQYF
clone size: few; J gene: TRBJ1-2; V gene: TRBV5-1; D gene: .; CDR3 DNA: TGCGCCAGCAGCCTGGACACTGACACTATCGGCTACACCTTC; CDR3 protein: CASSLDTDTIGYTF
clone size: .; J gene: TRBJ2-3; V gene: TRBV29-1; D gene: .; CDR3 DNA: TGCAGCGTTGCAGTGCCTCCAGATACGCAGTATTTT; CDR3 protein: CSVAVPPDTQYF
clone size: .; J gene: TRBJ2-7; V gene: TRBV27; D gene: TRBD2; CDR3 DNA: TGTGCCAGCAGCCACGGACTAGCGGGAGGGTTCTCCTACGAGCAGTACTTC; CDR3 protein: CASSHGLAGGFSYEQYF
clone size: few; J gene: TRBJ1-1; V gene: TRBV9; D gene: .; CDR3 DNA: TGTGCCAGCAGCCCGGGAACGATCACTGAAGCTTTCTTT; CDR3 protein: CASSPGTITEAFF
clone size: .; J gene: TRBJ2-5; V gene: TRBV6-6; D gene: TRBD2; CDR3 DNA: TGTGCCAGCAGTCTCCTGGGAGGGTTAGGGGAGACCCAGTACTTC; CDR3 protein: CASSLLGGLGETQYF
clone size: .; J gene: TRBJ2-7; V gene: TRBV7-9; D gene: TRBD2; CDR3 DNA: TGTGCCAGCAGCTTAGGCGGGAGGGTCCCCTACGAGCAGTACTTC; CDR3 protein: CASSLGGRVPYEQYF
clone size: .; J gene: TRBJ1-1; V gene: TRBV28; D gene: TRBD1; CDR3 DNA: TGTGCCAGCACCCGGGACAGGGTATTGGGCACTGAAGCTTTCTTT; CDR3 protein: CASTRDRVLGTEAFF
clone size: .; J gene: TRBJ1-2; V gene: TRBV10-3; D gene: .; CDR3 DNA: TGTGCCATCAGTGGGACAGTCGGAAACCCCTATGGCTACACCTTC; CDR3 protein: CAISGTVGNPYGYTF
clone size: .; J gene: TRBJ2-2; V gene: TRBV2; D gene: TRBD1; CDR3 DNA: TGTGCCAGCAGGCAAAATCCGGGACAGGGAGGAGGGGAGCTGTTTTTT; CDR3 protein: CASRQNPGQGGGELFF
clone size: .; J gene: TRBJ1-2; V gene: TRBV7-2; D gene: .; CDR3 DNA: TGTGCCAGCAGCTTGGGGAGGGCAGGGAATGGCTACACCTTC; CDR3 protein: CASSLGRAGNGYTF
clone size: .; J gene: TRBJ2-7; V gene: TRBV4-3; D gene: .; CDR3 DNA: TGCGCCAGCAGCCAAGATCGTCGGCAGGGCGGGTACGAGCAGTACTTC; CDR3 protein: CASSQDRRQGGYEQYF
clone size: once; J gene: TRBJ2-1; V gene: TRBV7-9; D gene: .; CDR3 DNA: TGTGCCAGCAGCTTAACGACTTACCTAGGCAATGAGCAGTTCTTC; CDR3 protein: CASSLTTYLGNEQFF
clone size: .; J gene: TRBJ1-1; V gene: TRBV18; D gene: TRBD1; CDR3 DNA: TGTGCCAGCTCACCACTGGGGACAGGGGGCGAAGCTTTCTTT; CDR3 protein: CASSPLGTGGEAFF
clone size: once; J gene: TRBJ2-7; V gene: TRBV28; D gene: .; CDR3 DNA: TGTGCCAGCAGACGGTCCGGGGCGGGCTCCTCCTACGAGCAGTACTTC; CDR3 protein: CASRRSGAGSSYEQYF
clone size: .; J gene: TRBJ2-7; V gene: TRBV6-5; D gene: .; CDR3 DNA: TGTGCCAGCAGTTACTCCCCCCACAAGGAGCAGTACTTC; CDR3 protein: CASSYSPHKEQYF
clone size: .; J gene: TRBJ2-5; V gene: TRBV21-1; D gene: .; CDR3 DNA: TGTGCCAGCAGCAAGGACCAAGGGACTAGCCCGACTAGTTCGAAAGAGACCCAGTACTTC; CDR3 protein: CASSKDQGTSPTSSKETQYF
clone size: few; J gene: TRBJ2-4; V gene: TRBV5-1; D gene: .; CDR3 DNA: TGCGCCAGCAGCTCCACACGGGCCAAAAACATTCAGTACTTC; CDR3 protein: CASSSTRAKNIQYF
clone size: once; J gene: TRBJ1-1; V gene: TRBV6-1; D gene: .; CDR3 DNA: TGTGCCAACAGTGAAGTTGGGAACACTGAAGCTTTCTTT; CDR3 protein: CANSEVGNTEAFF
clone size: .; J gene: TRBJ2-5; V gene: TRBV15; D gene: .; CDR3 DNA: TGTGCCACCAGCGCGGGGCCCAGAGAGACCCAGTACTTC; CDR3 protein: CATSAGPRETQYF
clone size: .; J gene: TRBJ2-1; V gene: TRBV9; D gene: .; CDR3 DNA: TGTGCCAGCAGCGCCCAATACAATGAGCAGTTCTTC; CDR3 protein: CASSAQYNEQFF
clone size: few; J gene: TRBJ2-7; V gene: TRBV19; D gene: .; CDR3 DNA: TGTGCCAGTAGTATAGTTGAGGGAGAGGCGGAGCAGTACTTC; CDR3 protein: CASSIVEGEAEQYF
clone size: .; J gene: TRBJ1-2; V gene: TRBV28; D gene: .; CDR3 DNA: TGTGCCAGCAGTTTAACAGGCTATGGCTACACCTTC; CDR3 protein: CASSLTGYGYTF
clone size: .; J gene: TRBJ2-2; V gene: TRBV30; D gene: .; CDR3 DNA: TGTGCCTGGAGTTTCAGCGGGGAGCTGTTTTTT; CDR3 protein: CAWSFSGELFF
clone size: .; J gene: TRBJ2-3; V gene: TRBV28; D gene: .; CDR3 DNA: TGTGCCAGCAGTCCCGAGTTAAATACGCAGTATTTT; CDR3 protein: CASSPELNTQYF
clone size: few; J gene: TRBJ2-2; V gene: TRBV5-1; D gene: .; CDR3 DNA: TGCGCCAGCAGCTTAGGACCCACTACGAACACCGGGGAGCTGTTTTTT; CDR3 protein: CASSLGPTTNTGELFF